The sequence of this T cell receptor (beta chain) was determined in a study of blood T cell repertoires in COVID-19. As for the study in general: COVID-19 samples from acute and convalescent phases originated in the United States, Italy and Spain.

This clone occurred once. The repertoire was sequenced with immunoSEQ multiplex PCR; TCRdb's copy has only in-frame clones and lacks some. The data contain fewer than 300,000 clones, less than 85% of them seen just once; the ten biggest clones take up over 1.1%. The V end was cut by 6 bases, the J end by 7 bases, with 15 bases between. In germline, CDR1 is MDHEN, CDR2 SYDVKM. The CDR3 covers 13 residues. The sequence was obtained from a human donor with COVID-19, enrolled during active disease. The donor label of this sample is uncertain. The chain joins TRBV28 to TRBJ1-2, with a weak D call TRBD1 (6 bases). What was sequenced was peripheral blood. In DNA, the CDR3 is TGTGCCAGCAGGGGTGAGAGGGGGGGTGGCTACACCTTC. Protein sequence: CASRGERGGGYTF.